This TCR beta chain is from a study of identical twins. TCRdb reprocessed the 5' RACE reads with MiXCR, giving one entry per CDR3 protein. The data show 420,000 or so distinct CDR3 sequences, less than 20% seen once. The sample holds many counts of this clonotype. Healthy Caucasians were all of the donors. Trimming removed 5 bases from V and 3 bases from J, with 17 bases in between. The CDR3 is 14 residues long. CDR1 is DFQATT, CDR2 SNEGSKA, per germline (reference sequence). The source of this sequence is a man aged 50-60 years in good health. The sequenced material came from naive T cells sorted from blood. V gene TRBV20-1 combines with J gene TRBJ2-7; D possibly uses TRBD1 or TRBD2 (5 bases each). The CDR3 bases are TGCAGTGCTCAAGATAGGGACGGTAACTACGAGCAGTACTTC. Its protein is CSAQDRDGNYEQYF.